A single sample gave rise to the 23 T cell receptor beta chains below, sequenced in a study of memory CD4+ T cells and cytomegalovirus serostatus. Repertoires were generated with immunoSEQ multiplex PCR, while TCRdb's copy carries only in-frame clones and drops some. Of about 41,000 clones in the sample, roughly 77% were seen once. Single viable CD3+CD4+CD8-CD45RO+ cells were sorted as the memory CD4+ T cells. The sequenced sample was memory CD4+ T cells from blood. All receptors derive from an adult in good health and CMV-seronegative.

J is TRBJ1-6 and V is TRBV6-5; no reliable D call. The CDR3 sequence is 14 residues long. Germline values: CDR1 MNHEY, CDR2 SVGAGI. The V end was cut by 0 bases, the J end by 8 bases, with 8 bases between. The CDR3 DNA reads TGTGCCAGCAGTTACTCCGAGGTGGATTCACCCCTCCACTTT. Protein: CASSYSEVDSPLHF.

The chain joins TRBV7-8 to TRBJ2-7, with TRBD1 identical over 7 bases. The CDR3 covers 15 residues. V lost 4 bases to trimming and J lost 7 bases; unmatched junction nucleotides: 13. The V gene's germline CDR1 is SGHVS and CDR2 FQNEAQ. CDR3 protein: CASSSTRQGLGEQYF. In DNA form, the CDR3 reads TGTGCCAGCAGCTCGACTCGACAGGGCTTGGGGGAGCAGTACTTC. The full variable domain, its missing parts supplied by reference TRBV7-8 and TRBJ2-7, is GAGVSQSPRYKVAKRGQDVALRCDPISGHVSLFWYQQALGQGPEFLTYFQNEAQLDKSGLPSDRFFAERPEGSVSTLKIQRTQQEDSAVYLCASSSTRQGLGEQYFGPGTRLTVT.

The CDR3 coding sequence is TGTGCCGCTCTCAGGGCTTGGGACACTGAAGCTTTCTTT. The encoded protein is CAALRAWDTEAFF. The genes are TRBV6-5 and TRBJ1-1; D might be TRBD1 (5 bases). The CDR3 has 13 residues. Trimming removed 11 bases at V and 3 bases at J, with 16 bases between. Germline CDR1 and CDR2: MNHEY and SVGAGI.

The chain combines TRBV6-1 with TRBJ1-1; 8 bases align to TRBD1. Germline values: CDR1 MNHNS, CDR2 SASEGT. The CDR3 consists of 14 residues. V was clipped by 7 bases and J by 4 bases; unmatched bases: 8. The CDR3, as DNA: TGTGCCAGCATGATCAGGGGGCAGGGCACTGAAGCTTTCTTT. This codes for CASMIRGQGTEAFF.

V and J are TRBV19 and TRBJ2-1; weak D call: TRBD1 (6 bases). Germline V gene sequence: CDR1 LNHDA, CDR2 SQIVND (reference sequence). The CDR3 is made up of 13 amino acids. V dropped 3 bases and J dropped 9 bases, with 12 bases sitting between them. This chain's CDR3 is CASSISGEGEQFF. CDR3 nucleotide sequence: TGTGCCAGTAGTATCTCAGGGGAAGGTGAGCAGTTCTTC.

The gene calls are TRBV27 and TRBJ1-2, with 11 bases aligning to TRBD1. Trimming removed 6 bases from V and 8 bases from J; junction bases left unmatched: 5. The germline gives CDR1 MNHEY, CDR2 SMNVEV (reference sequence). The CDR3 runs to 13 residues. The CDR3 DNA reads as TGTGCCAGCAGAGGACAGGGGGCGCGAGGCTACACCTTC. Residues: CASRGQGARGYTF.

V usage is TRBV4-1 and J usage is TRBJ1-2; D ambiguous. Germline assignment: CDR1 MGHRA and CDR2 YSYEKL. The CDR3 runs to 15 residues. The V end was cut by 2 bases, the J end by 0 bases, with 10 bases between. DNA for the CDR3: TGCGCCAGCAGCCAACAGACCCTTCCTAACTATGGCTACACCTTC. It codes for CASSQQTLPNYGYTF.

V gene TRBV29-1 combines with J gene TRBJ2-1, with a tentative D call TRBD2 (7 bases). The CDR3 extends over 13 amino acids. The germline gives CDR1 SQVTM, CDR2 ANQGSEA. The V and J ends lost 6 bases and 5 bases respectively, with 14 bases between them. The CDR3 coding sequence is TGCAGCGTGTGGGGGGGCCGGCACAATGAGCAGTTCTTC. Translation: CSVWGGRHNEQFF.

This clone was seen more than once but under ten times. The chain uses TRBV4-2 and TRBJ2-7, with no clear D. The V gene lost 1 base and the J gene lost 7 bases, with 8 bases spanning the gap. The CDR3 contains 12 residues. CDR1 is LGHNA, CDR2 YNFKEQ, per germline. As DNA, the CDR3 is TGTGCCAGCAGCCAAGTCGGCGAAGAGCAGTACTTC. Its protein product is CASSQVGEEQYF.

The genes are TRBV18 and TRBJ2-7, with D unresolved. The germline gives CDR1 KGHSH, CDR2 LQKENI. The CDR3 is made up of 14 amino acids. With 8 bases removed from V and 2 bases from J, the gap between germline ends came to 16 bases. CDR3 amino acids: CASAPVDGPYEQYF. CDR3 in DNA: TGTGCCAGCGCCCCCGTGGACGGACCCTACGAGCAGTACTTC. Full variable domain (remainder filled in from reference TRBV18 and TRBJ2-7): NAGVMQNPRHLVRRRGQEARLRCSPMKGHSHVYWYRQLPEEGLKFMVYLQKENIIDESGMPKERFSAEFPKEGPSILRIQQVVRGDSAAYFCASAPVDGPYEQYFGPGTRLTVT.

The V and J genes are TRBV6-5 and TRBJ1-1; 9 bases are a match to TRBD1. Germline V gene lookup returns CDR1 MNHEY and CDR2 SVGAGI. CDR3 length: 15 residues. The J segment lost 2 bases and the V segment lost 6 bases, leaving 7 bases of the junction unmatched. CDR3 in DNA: TGTGCCAGCAGATCCGGGACAGGGAAAAACACTGAAGCTTTCTTT. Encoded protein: CASRSGTGKNTEAFF.

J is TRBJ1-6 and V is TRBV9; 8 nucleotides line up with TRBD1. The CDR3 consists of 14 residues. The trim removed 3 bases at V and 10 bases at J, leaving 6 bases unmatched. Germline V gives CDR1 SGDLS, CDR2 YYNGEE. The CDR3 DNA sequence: TGTGCCAGCAGCGGCCAGGGGGCAGGGTCACCCCTCCACTTT. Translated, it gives CASSGQGAGSPLHF. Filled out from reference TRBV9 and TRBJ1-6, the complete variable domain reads DSGVTQTPKHLITATGQRVTLRCSPRSGDLSVYWYQQSLDQGLQFLIQYYNGEERAKGNILERFSAQQFPDLHSELNLSSLELGDSALYFCASSGQGAGSPLHFGNGTRLTVT.

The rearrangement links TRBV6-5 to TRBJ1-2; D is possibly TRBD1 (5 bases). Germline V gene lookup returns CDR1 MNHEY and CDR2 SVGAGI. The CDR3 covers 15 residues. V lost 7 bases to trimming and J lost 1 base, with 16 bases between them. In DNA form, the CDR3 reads TGTGCCAGCACGTTGGACACGAACAATAACTATGGCTACACCTTC. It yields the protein CASTLDTNNNYGYTF.

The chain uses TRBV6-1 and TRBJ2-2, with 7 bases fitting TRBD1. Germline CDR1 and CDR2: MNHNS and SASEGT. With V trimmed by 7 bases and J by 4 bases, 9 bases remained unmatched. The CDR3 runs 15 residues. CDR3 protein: CASNLMTGLTGELFF. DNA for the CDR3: TGTGCCAGCAATCTTATGACAGGGCTCACCGGGGAGCTGTTTTTT.

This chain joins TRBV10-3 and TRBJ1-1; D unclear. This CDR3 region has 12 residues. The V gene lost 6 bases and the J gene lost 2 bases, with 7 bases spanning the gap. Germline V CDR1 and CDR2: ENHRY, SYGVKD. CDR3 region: CAIREFNTEAFF. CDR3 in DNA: TGTGCCATCAGGGAATTTAACACTGAAGCTTTCTTT.

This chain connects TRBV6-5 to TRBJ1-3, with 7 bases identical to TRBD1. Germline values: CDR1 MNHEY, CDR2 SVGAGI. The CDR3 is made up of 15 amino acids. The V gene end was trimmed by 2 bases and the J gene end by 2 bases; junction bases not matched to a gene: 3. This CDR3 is CASSYNDRAGNTIYF. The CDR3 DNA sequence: TGTGCCAGCAGTTACAATGACAGGGCTGGAAACACCATATATTTT.

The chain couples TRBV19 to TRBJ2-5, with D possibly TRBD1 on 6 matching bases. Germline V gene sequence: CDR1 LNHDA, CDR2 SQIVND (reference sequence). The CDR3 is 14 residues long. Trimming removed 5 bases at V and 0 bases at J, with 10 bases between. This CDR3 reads CASSDQGYQETQYF. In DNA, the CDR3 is TGTGCCAGTAGTGACCAGGGGTACCAAGAGACCCAGTACTTC.

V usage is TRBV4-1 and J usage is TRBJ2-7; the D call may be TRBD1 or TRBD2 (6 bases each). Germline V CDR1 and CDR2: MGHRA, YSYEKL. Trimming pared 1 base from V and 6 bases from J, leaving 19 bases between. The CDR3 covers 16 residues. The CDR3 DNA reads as TGCGCCAGCAGCCAAGGAGGGTTGTCGGGGGCCGGCGAGCAGTACTTC. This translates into CASSQGGLSGAGEQYF.

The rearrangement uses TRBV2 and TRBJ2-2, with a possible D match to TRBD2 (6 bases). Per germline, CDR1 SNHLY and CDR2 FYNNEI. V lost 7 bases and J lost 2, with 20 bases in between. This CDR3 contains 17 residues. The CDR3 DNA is TGTGCCAGCACACGCTGGCTCGGAGGGGTTAACACCGGGGAGCTGTTTTTT. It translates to CASTRWLGGVNTGELFF. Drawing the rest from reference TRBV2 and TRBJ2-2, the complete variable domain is EPEVTQTPSHQVTQMGQEVILRCVPISNHLYFYWYRQILGQKVEFLVSFYNNEISEKSEIFDDQFSVERPDGSNFTLKIRSTKLEDSAMYFCASTRWLGGVNTGELFFGEGSRLTVL.

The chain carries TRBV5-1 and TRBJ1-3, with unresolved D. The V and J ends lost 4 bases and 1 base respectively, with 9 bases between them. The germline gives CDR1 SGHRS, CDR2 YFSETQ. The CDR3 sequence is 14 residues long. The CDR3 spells CASSLSASGNTIYF. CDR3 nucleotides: TGCGCCAGCAGCCTTTCGGCTTCTGGAAACACCATATATTTT.

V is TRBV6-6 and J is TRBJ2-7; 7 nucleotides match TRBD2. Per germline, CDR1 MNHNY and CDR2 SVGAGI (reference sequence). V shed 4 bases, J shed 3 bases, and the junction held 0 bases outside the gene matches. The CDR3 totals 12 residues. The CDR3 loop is CASSWTSYEQYF. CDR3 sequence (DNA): TGTGCCAGCAGTTGGACTAGCTACGAGCAGTACTTC.

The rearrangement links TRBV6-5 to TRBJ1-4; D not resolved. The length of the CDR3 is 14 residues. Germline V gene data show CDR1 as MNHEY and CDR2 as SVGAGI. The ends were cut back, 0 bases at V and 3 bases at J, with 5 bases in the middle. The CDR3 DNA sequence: TGTGCCAGCAGTTACTCGGTATCTAATGAAAAACTGTTTTTT. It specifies CASSYSVSNEKLFF.

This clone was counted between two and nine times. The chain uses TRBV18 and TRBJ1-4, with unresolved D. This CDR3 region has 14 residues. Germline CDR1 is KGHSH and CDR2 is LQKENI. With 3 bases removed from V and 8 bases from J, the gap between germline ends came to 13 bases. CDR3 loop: CASSPPGGGEKLFF. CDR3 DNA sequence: TGTGCCAGCTCACCCCCGGGAGGAGGCGAAAAACTGTTTTTT.